The present T cell receptor beta chain was sequenced within a study of long-term antiretroviral therapy in people with HIV. Run at survey level, the immunoSEQ assay was version v3.0. Only in-frame clones appear in the TCRdb table, and some are missing; sequencing was by immunoSEQ multiplex PCR. The sample lists 15,000 to 20,000 clones, 81% occurring once. The V gene's germline CDR1 is MDHEN and CDR2 SYDVKM. The germline V and J ends were trimmed by 4 bases and 5 bases, with 5 bases remaining between them. The CDR3 contains 11 residues. The clonotype comes from a man aged 18 to 29 with HIV. The chain recombines TRBV28 with TRBJ1-2; no clear D. Sequenced material: unsorted PBMCs, taken 0.3 years after starting antiretroviral therapy. CDR3 in amino acids: CASSSLYGYTF. The CDR3 DNA reads TGTGCCAGCAGTTCACTTTATGGCTACACCTTC.